These 2 T cell receptor beta chains came from one sample sequenced in a study of cytomegalovirus exposure and HLA in healthy donors. The PCR ran on 60 Vbeta and 13 Jbeta primers. The assay was immunoSEQ multiplex PCR, and TCRdb's table has in-frame clones only and misses some. The sample includes 80,000 or so clones. The sample taken for sequencing was PBMCs. Receptors originate from a woman aged 25 to 39 in good health and CMV-seronegative.

The rearrangement joins TRBV4-1 to TRBJ1-5, with a possible D match to TRBD1 (5 bases). The V end lost 3 bases, the J end lost 0 bases, and 9 bases lay between the germline ends. CDR3 size: 15 residues. Per germline, CDR1 MGHRA and CDR2 YSYEKL. This chain's CDR3 is CASSQVDSSNQPQHF. DNA of the CDR3: TGCGCCAGCAGCCAGGTCGACAGTAGCAATCAGCCCCAGCATTTT.

The chain uses TRBV19 and TRBJ1-1; D is ambiguous. The CDR3 contains 13 residues. The germline V gene encodes CDR1 LNHDA and CDR2 SQIVND (reference sequence). V lost 6 bases and J 0 bases, leaving 8 bases between the germline ends. CDR3 in DNA: TGTGCCAGTAGAGACATCATGAACACTGAAGCTTTCTTT. Protein sequence: CASRDIMNTEAFF.